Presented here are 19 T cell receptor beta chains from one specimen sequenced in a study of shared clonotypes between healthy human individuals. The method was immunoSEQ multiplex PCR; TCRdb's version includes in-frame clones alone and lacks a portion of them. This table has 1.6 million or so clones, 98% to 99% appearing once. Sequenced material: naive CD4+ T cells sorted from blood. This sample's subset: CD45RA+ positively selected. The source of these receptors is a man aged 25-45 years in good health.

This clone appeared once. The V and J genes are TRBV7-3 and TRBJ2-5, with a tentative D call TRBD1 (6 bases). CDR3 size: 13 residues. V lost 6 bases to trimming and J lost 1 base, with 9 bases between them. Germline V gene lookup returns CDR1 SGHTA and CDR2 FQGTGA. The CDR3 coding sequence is TGTGCCAGCAGTCAGGACAGCCAAGAGACCCAGTACTTC. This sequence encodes CASSQDSQETQYF.

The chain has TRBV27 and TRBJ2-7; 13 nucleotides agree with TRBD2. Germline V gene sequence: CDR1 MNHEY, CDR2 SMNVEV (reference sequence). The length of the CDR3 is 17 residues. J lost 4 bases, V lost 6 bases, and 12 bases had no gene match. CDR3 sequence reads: CASRSPTGTSGKYEQYF. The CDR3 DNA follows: TGTGCCAGCAGATCCCCAACAGGGACTAGCGGGAAATACGAGCAGTACTTC.

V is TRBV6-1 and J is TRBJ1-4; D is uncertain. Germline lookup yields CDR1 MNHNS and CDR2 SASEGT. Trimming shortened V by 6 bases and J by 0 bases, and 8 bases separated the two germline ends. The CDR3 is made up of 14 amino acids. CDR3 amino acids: CASSFITTNEKLFF. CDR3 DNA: TGTGCCAGCAGCTTCATTACAACTAATGAAAAACTGTTTTTT.

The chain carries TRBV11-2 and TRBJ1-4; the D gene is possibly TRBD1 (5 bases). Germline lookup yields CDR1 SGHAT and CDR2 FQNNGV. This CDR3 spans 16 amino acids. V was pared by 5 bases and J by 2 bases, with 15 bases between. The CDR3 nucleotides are TGTGCCAGCAGCGCGGCCGGGGGGTTCACTAATGAAAAACTGTTTTTT. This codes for CASSAAGGFTNEKLFF.

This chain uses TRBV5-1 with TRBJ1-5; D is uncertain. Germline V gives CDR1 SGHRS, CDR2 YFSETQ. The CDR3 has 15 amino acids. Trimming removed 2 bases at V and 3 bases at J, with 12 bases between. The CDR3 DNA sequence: TGCGCCAGCAGCTTACGGGGAGAATACAATCAGCCCCAGCATTTT. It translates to CASSLRGEYNQPQHF.

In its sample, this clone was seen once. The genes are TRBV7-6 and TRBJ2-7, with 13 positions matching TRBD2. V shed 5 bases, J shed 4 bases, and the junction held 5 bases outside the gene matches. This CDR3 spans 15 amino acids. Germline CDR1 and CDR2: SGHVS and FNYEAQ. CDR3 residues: CASSKLAGGLYEQYF. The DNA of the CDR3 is TGTGCCAGCAGCAAACTAGCGGGAGGGCTATACGAGCAGTACTTC.

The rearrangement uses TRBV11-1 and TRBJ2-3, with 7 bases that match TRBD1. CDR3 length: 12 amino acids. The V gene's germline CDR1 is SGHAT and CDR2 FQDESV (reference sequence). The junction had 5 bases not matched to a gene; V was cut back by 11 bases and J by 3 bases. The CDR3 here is CAGGQVTDTQYF. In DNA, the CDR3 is TGTGCCGGTGGACAGGTTACAGATACGCAGTATTTT.

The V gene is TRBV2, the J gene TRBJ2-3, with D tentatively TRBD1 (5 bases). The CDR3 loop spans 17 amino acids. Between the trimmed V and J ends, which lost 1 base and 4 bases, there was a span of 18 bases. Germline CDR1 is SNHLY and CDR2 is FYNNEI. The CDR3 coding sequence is TGTGCCAGCAGTGAAGTTAAAGCTCAGGGTTTTTCAGATACGCAGTATTTT. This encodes CASSEVKAQGFSDTQYF.

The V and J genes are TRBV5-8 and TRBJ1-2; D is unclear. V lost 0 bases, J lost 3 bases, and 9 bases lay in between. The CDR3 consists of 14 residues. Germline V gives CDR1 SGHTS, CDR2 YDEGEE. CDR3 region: CASSLARDYYGYTF. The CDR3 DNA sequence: TGTGCCAGCAGCTTGGCGCGGGATTACTATGGCTACACCTTC.

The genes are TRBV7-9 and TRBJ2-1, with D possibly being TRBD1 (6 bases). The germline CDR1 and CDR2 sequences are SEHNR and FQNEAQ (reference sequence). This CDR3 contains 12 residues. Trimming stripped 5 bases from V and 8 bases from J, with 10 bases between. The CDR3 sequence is CASSRDIYEQFF. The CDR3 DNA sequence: TGTGCCAGCAGCCGGGACATTTATGAGCAGTTCTTC.

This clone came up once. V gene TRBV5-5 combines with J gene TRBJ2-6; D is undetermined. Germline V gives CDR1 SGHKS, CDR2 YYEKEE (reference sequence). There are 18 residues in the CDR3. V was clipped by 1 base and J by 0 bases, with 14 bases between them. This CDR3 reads CASSLNSAAFSGANVLTF. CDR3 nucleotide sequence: TGTGCCAGCAGCTTGAATTCGGCAGCTTTCTCTGGGGCCAACGTCCTGACTTTC.

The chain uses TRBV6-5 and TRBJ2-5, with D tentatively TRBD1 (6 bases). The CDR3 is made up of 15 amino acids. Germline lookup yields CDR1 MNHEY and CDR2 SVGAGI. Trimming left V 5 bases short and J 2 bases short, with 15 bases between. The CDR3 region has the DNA TGTGCCAGCAGTGCACTCAGGGGTAGTCAAGAGACCCAGTACTTC. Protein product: CASSALRGSQETQYF.

The CDR3 is CASRWGLAFNEQFF. Written as DNA, the CDR3 is TGTGCCAGCAGATGGGGACTAGCTTTCAATGAGCAGTTCTTC. This chain links TRBV28 with TRBJ2-1; 9 nucleotides line up with TRBD2. The germline V gene has CDR1 MDHEN and CDR2 SYDVKM. V dropped 6 bases and J dropped 6; count of bases not matched to a gene: 6. CDR3 length: 14 amino acids.

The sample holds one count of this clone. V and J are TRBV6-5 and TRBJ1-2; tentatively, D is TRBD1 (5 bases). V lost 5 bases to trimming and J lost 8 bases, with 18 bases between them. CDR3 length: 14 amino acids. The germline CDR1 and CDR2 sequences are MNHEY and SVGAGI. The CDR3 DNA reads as TGTGCCAGCAGTCCAAGAGGAGGGGCGCGGGGCTACACCTTC. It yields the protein CASSPRGGARGYTF.

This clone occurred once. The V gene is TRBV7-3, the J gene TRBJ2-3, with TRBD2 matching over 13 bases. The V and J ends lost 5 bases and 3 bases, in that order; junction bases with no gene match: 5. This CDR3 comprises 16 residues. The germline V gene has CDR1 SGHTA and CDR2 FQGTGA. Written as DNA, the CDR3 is TGTGCCAGCAGCCCAGGGACTAGCGGGAATACAGATACGCAGTATTTT. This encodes CASSPGTSGNTDTQYF.

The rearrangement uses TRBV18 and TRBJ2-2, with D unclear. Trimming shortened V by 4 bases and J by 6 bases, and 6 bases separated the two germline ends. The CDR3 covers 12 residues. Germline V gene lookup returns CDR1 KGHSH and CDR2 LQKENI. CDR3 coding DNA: TGTGCCAGCTCACAGGTCCCCGGGGAGCTGTTTTTT. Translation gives CASSQVPGELFF.

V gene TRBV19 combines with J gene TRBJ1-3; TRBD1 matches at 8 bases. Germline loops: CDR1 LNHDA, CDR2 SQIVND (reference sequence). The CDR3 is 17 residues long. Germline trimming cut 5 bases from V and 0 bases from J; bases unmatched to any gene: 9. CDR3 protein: CASSSSPGTGSGNTIYF. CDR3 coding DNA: TGTGCCAGTAGTTCCTCCCCTGGGACAGGCTCTGGAAACACCATATATTTT. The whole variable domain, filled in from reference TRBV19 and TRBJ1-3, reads DGGITQSPKYLFRKEGQNVTLSCEQNLNHDAMYWYRQDPGQGLRLIYYSQIVNDFQKGDIAEGYSVSREKKESFPLTVTSAQKNPTAFYLCASSSSPGTGSGNTIYFGEGSWLTVV.

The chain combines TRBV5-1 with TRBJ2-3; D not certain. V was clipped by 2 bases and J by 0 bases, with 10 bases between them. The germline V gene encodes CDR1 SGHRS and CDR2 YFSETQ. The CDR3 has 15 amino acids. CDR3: CASSFLQSSTDTQYF. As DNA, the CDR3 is TGCGCCAGCAGCTTTTTGCAGAGCAGCACAGATACGCAGTATTTT. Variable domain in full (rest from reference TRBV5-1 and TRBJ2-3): KAGVTQTPRYLIKTRGQQVTLSCSPISGHRSVSWYQQTPGQGLQFLFEYFSETQRNKGNFPGRFSGRQFSNSRSEMNVSTLELGDSALYLCASSFLQSSTDTQYFGPGTRLTVL.

In DNA form, the CDR3 reads TGTGCCAGCTCTGCGCAACATCAATACGAGCAGTACTTC. Protein: CASSAQHQYEQYF. V is TRBV18 and J is TRBJ2-7; D is undetermined. Trimming took 6 bases from V and 4 from J, leaving 13 bases between them. Germline V lookup: CDR1 KGHSH, CDR2 LQKENI. This CDR3 spans 13 amino acids.